The T cell receptor (beta chain) under discussion was sequenced for a study of blood T cell repertoires in COVID-19 (dated by TCRdb to 2020 to 2022). Study-level background: Collaborator samples came from the United States, Italy and Spain and covered acute and convalescent phases of COVID-19. The repertoires were released in a freely available public database meant as a resource for research on the immune response to SARS-CoV-2. Subjects who had been exposed to COVID-19, were actively infected with it, or had recovered from it provided the deeply sampled blood TCRbeta repertoires that made up the dataset. The samples were drawn from two sources: the first 160 participants of the ongoing ImmuneRACE study, and 1,200 or so subjects contributed by 6 global collaborators. Where available, HLA class I and class II types were taken from metadata supplied by the sample provider and were not determined by assay-based typing. A de-identified subject ID, COVID-19 status, age in years and sex were almost always included in the sample metadata. The prospective study material was composed of cDNA or gDNA derived from T cells, B-cell-depleted T cells, or PBMCs.

From V the trimming removes 5 bases and from J it removes 6 bases, while the gene matches leave 10 bases of the junction unaccounted for. CDR1 MNHEY and CDR2 SVGEGT were looked up in the germline V gene. The CDR3, from cysteine to phenylalanine, totals 15 residues. The entry retains the CDR3 DNA only, 45 bases that are in frame from base 1. Overall study results and their limits: The amount of clinical and demographic metadata varied by source and participant and was provided uncurated.

This clone was counted once. Its antigen remains unidentified. Per-base qualities were not stored, and no clone one base away is much larger. TCRbeta CDR3 regions were amplified from genomic DNA using the immunoSEQ Assay, a bias-controlled multiplex PCR. The study's processing was this. Nucleated cell counts per sample were estimated from amplification of reference gene primers within the assay. To quantify the absolute abundance of each unique TCRbeta CDR3 rearrangement, sequence reads were collapsed and filtered. For each sample, productive Simpson clonality was calculated by taking the square root of Simpson's diversity index across productive rearrangements. This is the immuneACCESS table as TCRdb keeps it, with only in-frame sequences that have V and J called. A part of the clones is gone; compared with another copy, unresolved V genes explain less than half, and the rest is unexplained. The DNA gave D and trimming, while V, J and clone size come from that table. The sample records 150,000 to 200,000 clones, just over 85% of which are singletons. The biggest ten clones account for 9% to 10% of the sample.

Participants in the prospective study were aged roughly 18 to 100 years, lived in 24 United States geographic areas, and enrolled through a virtual design. In the prospective study, cohorts were assigned on the basis of participant-reported clinical history obtained from a screening survey and a study questionnaire. For ImmuneRACE Cohort 3, a participant was defined as recovered based on two consecutive negative NP/OP PCR tests, clearance by a healthcare professional, or resolution of symptoms. In the prospective study, whole blood, serum and a nasopharyngeal or oropharyngeal swab were collected from each participant by mobile phlebotomists. Over a roughly 2-month period, participants in the prospective study had the option of providing additional blood draws and questionnaires. Prospective study blood samples were shipped either frozen or at room temperature before DNA extraction.

The receptor comes from a woman aged 18-29 years who had recovered from COVID-19. Source material: PBMCs or T cells enriched from blood (not recorded which). The receptor chain draws on TRBV6-2 or TRBV6-3 and TRBJ1-5, with 7 bases aligning to TRBD1. The bases read TGTGCCAGCAGTCTCCGACAGGGTTCAATTCAGCCCCAGCATTTT. Its protein is CASSLRQGSIQPQHF.